The clone carrying this T cell receptor (beta chain) occurred a few times. From germline, CDR1 is MGHRA and CDR2 YSYEKL. Trimming pared 0 bases from V and 2 bases from J, leaving 11 bases between. The CDR3 covers 16 residues. Amplification targeted TCR beta CDR3 regions from RNA transcripts. A set of HTBI primers served as the primers for a first-round RT-PCR of the TCR CDR3. From the multiplex PCR reads, TCRdb called clonotypes with MiXCR, one entry per CDR3 protein. The sample has about 640,000 distinct CDR3 sequences, around 21% seen once. The sample comes from a study of T cells in Graves' hyperthyroidism and ophthalmopathy.

The chain links TRBV4-1 to TRBJ1-5; maybe TRBD1 (6 bases). The sequence came from a man aged 25 to 40 with Graves' ophthalmopathy. Specimen: blood. The DNA of the CDR3 is TGCGCCAGCAGCCAAGACGCCAGGGGCCGCAATCAGCCCCAGCATTTT. Translating it yields CASSQDARGRNQPQHF.